This record covers a single T cell receptor (beta chain). Its antigen specificity is not known. One base away there is no much larger clone; base qualities are not given. Collaborating institutions collected whole blood in K2EDTA tubes following their own protocols. For TCRbeta analysis, collaborators shipped samples as frozen whole blood, isolated PBMCs, or DNA extracted from either of those sample types. The sample is drawn from a study of blood T cell repertoires in COVID-19 (dated by TCRdb to between 2020 and 2021). Background on the whole study: Collaborator samples came from the United States, Italy and Spain and covered acute and convalescent phases of COVID-19. Samples came from the ongoing ImmuneRACE study (first 160 participants) plus 1,254 subjects from 6 global collaborators. Where HLA class I and class II types were available, the types were taken from metadata supplied by the sample provider, not from assay-based typing. The material from the prospective study consisted of cDNA or gDNA derived from T cells, B-cell-depleted T cells, or PBMCs. A freely available public database, intended as a resource for researchers studying the immune response to SARS-CoV-2, is where the repertoires were released. Deeply sampled blood TCRbeta repertoires from subjects exposed to, actively infected with, or recovered from COVID-19 were included in the dataset. Sample metadata almost always included a de-identified subject ID, COVID-19 status, age in years and sex.

Paper-wide results and their limitations: The quantity of clinical and demographic metadata differed by source and by participant and was supplied without curation.

The CDR3 spans 13 residues, from the cysteine through the phenylalanine. The CDR3 DNA has 39 bases and is translated from base 1. The germline V gene supplies CDR1 MNHEY and CDR2 SVGAGI. Trimming at the junction amounts to 8 bases on V and 2 bases on J, and the germline ends lie 13 bases apart. TCRbeta CDR3 regions were amplified from genomic DNA by means of the immunoSEQ Assay, a bias-controlled multiplex PCR. Concerning the study's data processing: The number of nucleated cells in each sample was estimated from the amplification of reference gene primers within the assay. Sequence reads were collapsed and filtered to measure the absolute abundance of every unique TCRbeta CDR3 rearrangement. For each sample, productive Simpson clonality was calculated as the square root of Simpson's diversity index across productive rearrangements. The source is immuneACCESS, and TCRdb retained only in-frame sequences with V and J called. Part of the clones is not carried over; for the studies checked, unresolved V genes explain less than half of this, and the remainder is unexplained. V and J calls and clone size are copied from that table; D and trimming were computed from the DNA. This sample gives about 90,000 clones in total; 80% of them show up just once. Around 10% of the sample comes from the top ten.

The sample comprised peripheral blood. The clonotype comes from a woman between 65 and 79 years old with acute or convalescent COVID-19. This chain joins TRBV6-5 to TRBJ2-7; no confident D gene assignment can be made. The CDR3 protein is CASALDIPYEQYF. The DNA sequence is as follows: TGTGCCAGCGCACTTGACATCCCCTACGAGCAGTACTTC.